A selection of T cell receptor beta chains follows, all from one sample in a study of CD4 T cells in relation to SARS-CoV-2 and coronaviruses. Antigen specificity for these receptors is unknown. Only in-frame clones appear in the TCRdb table, and some are missing; sequencing was by immunoSEQ multiplex PCR. The repertoire has 26,000 or so clones, around 80% of them found once; the top ten carry roughly a tenth. The material sequenced was CD4+ T cells from PBMCs, cultured in vitro. These receptors came from a human donor in good health. Each CDR3 is given with its conserved first and last residue. A D gene is named only where the DNA matches it firmly. The size entry is marked missing in some rows and otherwise reads once, few, many or a size class.

clone_size: -
d_call: -
j_call: TRBJ1-2
v_call: TRBV5-8
cdr3_length: 14
cdr3_aa: CASSRPSRGYGYTF
cdr3_nt: TGTGCCAGCAGCCGCCCCTCACGGGGGTATGGCTACACCTTC

clone_size: -
d_call: -
j_call: TRBJ2-4
v_call: TRBV6-6
cdr3_length: 15
cdr3_aa: CASRGGTGPLDIQYF
cdr3_nt: TGTGCCAGCCGCGGTGGGACGGGACCGCTCGACATTCAGTACTTC

clone_size: -
d_call: -
j_call: TRBJ2-5
v_call: TRBV30
cdr3_length: 12
cdr3_aa: CAWSQGGETQYF
cdr3_nt: TGTGCCTGGAGCCAGGGAGGAGAGACCCAGTACTTC

clone_size: -
d_call: -
j_call: TRBJ1-2
v_call: TRBV2
cdr3_length: 11
cdr3_aa: CASSENLGYTF
cdr3_nt: TGTGCCAGCAGTGAAAATCTGGGTTACACCTTC

clone_size: -
d_call: TRBD2
j_call: TRBJ2-1
v_call: TRBV5-6
cdr3_length: 15
cdr3_aa: CASSFNLAGYNEQFF
cdr3_nt: TGTGCCAGCAGCTTCAATCTAGCGGGCTACAATGAGCAGTTCTTC

clone_size: -
d_call: -
j_call: TRBJ1-4
v_call: TRBV2
cdr3_length: 15
cdr3_aa: CASSEQGEGNEKLFF
cdr3_nt: TGTGCCAGCAGTGAACAGGGAGAGGGGAATGAAAAACTGTTTTTT

clone_size: -
d_call: -
j_call: TRBJ2-7
v_call: TRBV4-1
cdr3_length: 15
cdr3_aa: CASSVRYRVDYEQYF
cdr3_nt: TGCGCCAGCAGCGTTCGCTACAGGGTGGACTACGAGCAGTACTTC

clone_size: -
d_call: -
j_call: TRBJ1-3
v_call: TRBV3-1/TRBV3-2
cdr3_length: 13
cdr3_aa: CASRGIAGNTIYF
cdr3_nt: TGTGCCAGCCGGGGGATAGCGGGAAACACCATATATTTT

clone_size: -
d_call: -
j_call: TRBJ1-3
v_call: TRBV14
cdr3_length: 14
cdr3_aa: CASTRYNSGNTIYF
cdr3_nt: TGTGCCAGCACCCGCTACAACTCTGGAAACACCATATATTTT

clone_size: -
d_call: -
j_call: TRBJ2-3
v_call: TRBV6-2/TRBV6-3
cdr3_length: 11
cdr3_aa: CASSYGDRQYF
cdr3_nt: TGTGCCAGCAGTTACGGCGACAGGCAGTATTTT

clone_size: -
d_call: TRBD2
j_call: TRBJ2-7
v_call: TRBV20-1
cdr3_length: 17
cdr3_aa: CSASAGGLAGLSYEQYF
cdr3_nt: TGCAGTGCTAGTGCCGGGGGACTAGCGGGCCTATCCTACGAGCAGTACTTC

clone_size: -
d_call: -
j_call: TRBJ1-1
v_call: TRBV6-2/TRBV6-3
cdr3_length: 14
cdr3_aa: CASSHPRGNTEAFF
cdr3_nt: TGTGCCAGCAGTCATCCTCGCGGGAACACTGAAGCTTTCTTT

clone_size: -
d_call: TRBD2
j_call: TRBJ2-1
v_call: TRBV3-1/TRBV3-2
cdr3_length: 16
cdr3_aa: CASSQDPSGSFDEQFF
cdr3_nt: TGTGCCAGCAGCCAAGATCCTAGCGGGAGTTTCGATGAGCAGTTCTTC

clone_size: -
d_call: -
j_call: TRBJ2-7
v_call: TRBV4-1
cdr3_length: 16
cdr3_aa: CASSQDRPFLTYEQYF
cdr3_nt: TGCGCCAGCAGCCAAGATAGGCCATTTTTAACCTACGAGCAGTACTTC

clone_size: -
d_call: TRBD2
j_call: TRBJ2-7
v_call: TRBV7-8
cdr3_length: 16
cdr3_aa: CASSFPLGAGVNEQYF
cdr3_nt: TGTGCCAGCAGCTTCCCCTTAGGTGCGGGAGTCAACGAGCAGTACTTC

clone_size: -
d_call: -
j_call: TRBJ1-6
v_call: TRBV7-2
cdr3_length: 15
cdr3_aa: CASSLVAGFNSPLHF
cdr3_nt: TGTGCCAGCAGCTTAGTGGCAGGGTTTAATTCACCCCTCCACTTT

clone_size: -
d_call: -
j_call: TRBJ1-2
v_call: TRBV7-2
cdr3_length: 14
cdr3_aa: CASSLGGFDYGYTF
cdr3_nt: TGTGCCAGCAGCTTAGGGGGGTTTGACTATGGCTACACCTTC

clone_size: -
d_call: -
j_call: TRBJ2-3
v_call: TRBV14
cdr3_length: 14
cdr3_aa: CASSQGGGTDTQYF
cdr3_nt: TGTGCCAGCAGCCAAGGGGGAGGCACAGATACGCAGTATTTT

clone_size: -
d_call: -
j_call: TRBJ1-1
v_call: TRBV18
cdr3_length: 13
cdr3_aa: CASSPPGGTEAFF
cdr3_nt: TGTGCCAGCTCACCACCGGGGGGGACTGAAGCTTTCTTT

clone_size: -
d_call: -
j_call: TRBJ1-1
v_call: TRBV7-2
cdr3_length: 13
cdr3_aa: CASSLGLGTEAFF
cdr3_nt: TGTGCCAGCAGCTTAGGGTTGGGCACTGAAGCTTTCTTT

clone_size: few
d_call: TRBD2
j_call: TRBJ2-7
v_call: TRBV19
cdr3_length: 13
cdr3_aa: CASSIGEGYEQYF
cdr3_nt: TGTGCCAGTAGTATAGGGGAGGGCTACGAGCAGTACTTC

clone_size: few
d_call: -
j_call: TRBJ2-1
v_call: TRBV7-3
cdr3_length: 14
cdr3_aa: CASSTWDGPNEQFF
cdr3_nt: TGTGCCAGCAGCACCTGGGACGGTCCCAATGAGCAGTTCTTC

clone_size: few
d_call: -
j_call: TRBJ2-1
v_call: TRBV7-3
cdr3_length: 13
cdr3_aa: CASSLGGRGEQFF
cdr3_nt: TGTGCCAGCAGCTTAGGGGGCCGGGGTGAGCAGTTCTTC

clone_size: once
d_call: -
j_call: TRBJ2-1
v_call: TRBV5-5
cdr3_length: 15
cdr3_aa: CASSSIPGTDDEQFF
cdr3_nt: TGTGCCAGCAGCTCTATCCCGGGTACGGACGATGAGCAGTTCTTC

clone_size: -
d_call: -
j_call: TRBJ2-5
v_call: TRBV4-3
cdr3_length: 15
cdr3_aa: CASSQDKDLGETQYF
cdr3_nt: TGCGCCAGCAGCCAAGATAAAGATTTGGGGGAGACCCAGTACTTC

clone_size: -
d_call: -
j_call: TRBJ2-7
v_call: TRBV3-1/TRBV3-2
cdr3_length: 15
cdr3_aa: CASSQGPGVGYEQYF
cdr3_nt: TGTGCCAGCAGCCAAGGGCCGGGGGTGGGCTACGAGCAGTACTTC

clone_size: -
d_call: -
j_call: TRBJ1-6
v_call: TRBV7-9
cdr3_length: 14
cdr3_aa: CASSLGTDNSPLHF
cdr3_nt: TGTGCCAGCAGCTTAGGGACGGATAATTCACCCCTCCACTTT